Ten or more counts support the clone carrying this T cell receptor (beta chain). This entry belongs to a study of regulatory T cells in long-lasting Graves disease. Time point given: newly diagnosed GD, antithyroid drugs for less than 3 months. Isolated PBMC RNA provided the starting material for the TCR library. For TCR beta, libraries came from iRepertoire HTBI primers and Arm-PCR of CDR3 regions. TCRdb re-called the multiplex PCR reads with MiXCR, one entry per CDR3 protein. The table has more than 450,000 distinct CDR3 sequences, 15% to 20% seen once. V lost 5 bases and J lost 3, with 18 bases in between. The CDR3 consists of 16 residues. The sample also formed part of further work on T cells in Graves' hyperthyroidism and ophthalmopathy.

The rearrangement joins TRBV12-3 or TRBV12-4 to TRBJ2-3; D possibly corresponds to TRBD2 (6 bases). This specimen consisted of peripheral blood mononuclear cells (PBMCs), obtained at new diagnosis, from a patient treated with antithyroid drugs. The receptor was isolated from a man aged 40-55 years with Graves disease. CDR3 sequence: CASSQGRLGVTDTQYF. In DNA form, the CDR3 reads TGTGCCAGCAGTCAAGGGAGACTAGGTGTTACAGATACGCAGTATTTT.